Following are 21 T cell receptor beta chains from one sample sequenced in a study of PD-1 blockade in mismatch repair-deficient tumors. Assay: immunoSEQ multiplex PCR; the TCRdb copy retains only in-frame clones and omits some. The table has around 23,000 clones, 75% to 85% seen once. Sequencing was performed on peripheral blood, taken 12 weeks after starting pembrolizumab. The receptors were gathered from an adult with mismatch repair-deficient cancer.

The chain uses TRBV9 and TRBJ2-2; 9 nucleotides align to TRBD1. The V segment lost 4 bases and the J segment 5 bases; nucleotides outside the gene matches: 6. CDR1 is SGDLS, CDR2 YYNGEE, per germline. CDR3 length equals 15 residues. In DNA, the CDR3 is TGTGCCAGCAGCCCCCGACAGGGGGTGACCGGGGAGCTGTTTTTT. As protein: CASSPRQGVTGELFF.

This chain links TRBV10-3 with TRBJ1-2; no definite D call. The CDR3 length is 14 residues. Germline CDR1 reads ENHRY; CDR2 reads SYGVKD. Trimming removed 10 bases from V and 3 bases from J, with 18 bases in between. The CDR3 spells CASKIDRNYYGYTF. CDR3 in DNA: TGTGCCAGCAAAATTGACCGAAATTACTATGGCTACACCTTC.

The rearrangement joins TRBV2 to TRBJ2-5; no definite D call. This CDR3 comprises 12 residues. The V end lost 4 bases, the J end lost 4 bases, and 7 bases lay between the germline ends. From germline, CDR1 is SNHLY and CDR2 FYNNEI. This CDR3 reads CASSVVAETQYF. The CDR3 nucleotides are TGTGCCAGCAGTGTCGTAGCAGAGACCCAGTACTTC.

The chain links TRBV10-2 to TRBJ2-1, with 11 bases lining up with TRBD2. The CDR3 is 14 amino acids. CDR1 is WSHSY and CDR2 is SAAADI in the germline V gene. Trimming took 7 bases from V and 6 from J; bases not matched to a gene: 5. CDR3 in amino acids: CASTIGTSGNEQFF. In DNA form, the CDR3 reads TGCGCCAGCACCATCGGGACTAGCGGCAATGAGCAGTTCTTC.

The DNA for the CDR3 is TGTGCCAGCAGCTTATTAAGTGAAAAACTGTTTTTT. Its protein is CASSLLSEKLFF. The chain couples TRBV7-9 to TRBJ1-4, with unresolved D. V lost 2 bases and J lost 7, with 5 bases in between. This CDR3 spans 12 amino acids. Germline assignment: CDR1 SEHNR and CDR2 FQNEAQ (reference sequence).

The gene calls are TRBV28 and TRBJ1-5; D is unresolved. This CDR3 has 12 residues. The germline V gene has CDR1 MDHEN and CDR2 SYDVKM. V was shortened by 6 bases and J by 6 bases, with 9 bases between the two germline ends. The CDR3, as DNA: TGTGCCAGCAGACGCTACGTTCAGCCCCAGCATTTT. Translating gives CASRRYVQPQHF.

The genes are TRBV30 and TRBJ2-2; no clear D. Trimming pared 4 bases from V and 8 bases from J, leaving 14 bases between. Germline V gene lookup returns CDR1 GTSNPN and CDR2 SVGIG (reference sequence). The CDR3 extends over 13 amino acids. DNA of the CDR3: TGTGCCTGGACCCACTCCGAGTGGGGGGAGCTGTTTTTT. This sequence encodes CAWTHSEWGELFF.

This rearrangement joins TRBV18 to TRBJ2-3; 7 bases agree with TRBD2. After removal of 3 bases from V and 6 bases from J, the junction contained 15 bases not matched to a gene. The CDR3 length is 17 residues. Germline values: CDR1 KGHSH, CDR2 LQKENI. CDR3 in amino acids: CASSPRSGGSYLDTQYF. The CDR3 bases are TGTGCCAGCTCACCTCGATCGGGCGGGAGTTATTTGGATACGCAGTATTTT.

This clone was recorded once. This chain joins TRBV29-1 and TRBJ2-7, with 7 bases that match TRBD1. The CDR3 is 12 residues long. The germline gives CDR1 SQVTM, CDR2 ANQGSEA. J gave up 6 bases and V 7 bases, and 9 bases lay outside the gene matches. This chain's CDR3 is CSAGQTIFEQYF. CDR3 DNA: TGCAGCGCGGGACAGACCATCTTCGAGCAGTACTTC.

The chain recombines TRBV28 with TRBJ2-3, with D uncertain. The length of the CDR3 is 13 residues. Germline CDR1 and CDR2: MDHEN and SYDVKM. The V gene lost 1 base and the J gene lost 1 base, with 3 bases spanning the gap. CDR3 nucleotides: TGTGCCAGCAGTTTATTGGGCACAGATACGCAGTATTTT. It translates to CASSLLGTDTQYF.

This clone was observed a handful of times. The chain recombines TRBV2 with TRBJ2-3; a possible D gene is TRBD2 (6 bases). The CDR3 length is 13 residues. Trimming cost V 5 bases and J 10 bases, with 16 bases left between them. The germline gives CDR1 SNHLY, CDR2 FYNNEI. In DNA form, the CDR3 reads TGTGCCAGCAGTTTTCGGACTAACGCTGCGCAGTATTTT. It translates to CASSFRTNAAQYF.

This chain joins TRBV30 and TRBJ1-4, with D hard to call. The germline CDR1 and CDR2 sequences are GTSNPN and SVGIG (reference sequence). The ends were cut back, 3 bases at V and 5 bases at J, with 16 bases in the middle. CDR3 size: 15 residues. The CDR3 nucleotides read TGTGCCTGGAGCGGGTTAGGGCAGCGAAATGAAAAACTGTTTTTT. This sequence encodes CAWSGLGQRNEKLFF.

The chain combines TRBV7-9 with TRBJ1-4, with D possibly matching TRBD1 (6 bases). V shed 1 base and J shed 4 bases, with 10 bases lying between them. This CDR3 region has 15 residues. Germline V gene sequence: CDR1 SEHNR, CDR2 FQNEAQ (reference sequence). Written as DNA, the CDR3 is TGTGCCAGCAGCTTAGACCAGGGGTTTAATGAAAAACTGTTTTTT. It specifies CASSLDQGFNEKLFF. The full variable domain, its missing parts supplied by reference TRBV7-9 and TRBJ1-4, is DTGVSQNPRHKITKRGQNVTFRCDPISEHNRLYWYRQTLGQGPEFLTYFQNEAQLEKSRLLSDRFSAERPKGSFSTLEIQRTEQGDSAMYLCASSLDQGFNEKLFFGSGTQLSVL.

This clone came up a few times. The chain uses TRBV6-1 and TRBJ2-1, with 8 bases that match TRBD2. This CDR3 region has 15 residues. With 3 bases clipped from V and 5 bases from J, the junction kept 6 bases outside the gene matches. Per the germline V gene, CDR1 is MNHNS and CDR2 is SASEGT. CDR3 region: CASSDTRGGHNEQFF. CDR3 DNA sequence: TGTGCCAGCAGTGATACCCGGGGGGGCCACAATGAGCAGTTCTTC.

This clone was detected a few times. The chain has TRBV15 and TRBJ1-5; 7 positions match TRBD1. Germline CDR1 and CDR2: LNHNV and YYDKDF (reference sequence). V was pared by 4 bases and J by 0 bases, with 12 bases of the junction left unmatched. This CDR3 is 18 amino acids long. The CDR3 reads CATSKDSNTGVSNQPQHF. The CDR3 nucleotides are TGTGCCACCAGCAAGGATTCCAATACAGGGGTTAGCAATCAGCCCCAGCATTTT.

This clone was counted between two and nine times. V gene TRBV6-5 combines with J gene TRBJ1-2; D may be TRBD1 (6 bases). Germline CDR1 reads MNHEY; CDR2 reads SVGAGI. The CDR3 extends over 16 amino acids. V lost 2 bases to trimming and J lost 4 bases, with 17 bases between them. This chain's CDR3 is CASSYGHAGDSYGYTF. CDR3 nucleotide sequence: TGTGCCAGCAGTTACGGCCATGCAGGGGATAGCTATGGCTACACCTTC.

CDR3 nucleotide sequence: TGTGCCAGCAGCCGATCGCGTACAAGCTCTGGAAACACCATATATTTT. Protein product: CASSRSRTSSGNTIYF. The gene calls are TRBV7-6 and TRBJ1-3; D ambiguous. Trimming left V 5 bases short and J 0 bases short, with 14 bases between. This CDR3 has 16 residues. Germline V gives CDR1 SGHVS, CDR2 FNYEAQ.

This clone has more than one count but fewer than ten. The rearrangement joins TRBV11-1 to TRBJ2-1; no clear D gene. Trimming took 3 bases from V and 6 from J, leaving 9 bases between them. This CDR3 contains 13 residues. Germline CDR1 SGHAT, CDR2 FQDESV (reference sequence). The CDR3 reads CASSFPHGNEQFF. The CDR3 bases are TGTGCCAGCAGCTTTCCTCACGGCAATGAGCAGTTCTTC.

This chain's CDR3 is CASSRRGRSENEKLFF. The CDR3 coding sequence is TGTGCCAGCAGCCGAAGGGGAAGGTCAGAAAATGAAAAACTGTTTTTT. The chain recombines TRBV7-9 with TRBJ1-4; perhaps TRBD1 as D (5 bases). V gave up 5 bases and J gave up 5 bases, with 18 bases separating them. Germline lookup yields CDR1 SEHNR and CDR2 FQNEAQ (reference sequence). The CDR3 runs 16 residues.

The rearrangement joins TRBV6-1 to TRBJ1-5; tentative D call: TRBD1 (5 bases). This CDR3 is built from 16 residues. The V end was cut by 0 bases, the J end by 5 bases, with 14 bases between. The germline CDR1 and CDR2 sequences are MNHNS and SASEGT. The chain's CDR3 is CASSEAGGAGHQPQHF. Written as DNA, the CDR3 is TGTGCCAGCAGTGAAGCGGGTGGGGCTGGTCATCAGCCCCAGCATTTT.

The CDR3 spells CAWAPNQYNEQFF. The CDR3 DNA follows: TGTGCCTGGGCCCCAAACCAATACAATGAGCAGTTCTTC. V and J are TRBV30 and TRBJ2-1, with unresolved D. Deletions cut 5 bases from V and 4 bases from J, with 12 bases between. The CDR3 extends over 13 amino acids. Germline V gene sequence: CDR1 GTSNPN, CDR2 SVGIG (reference sequence).